Sequencing of this T cell receptor beta chain was carried out in a study of T cell repertoires in cytomegalovirus infection. At the level of the study: CMV epitopes used comprised recently identified HLA-C-restricted ones and well-studied HLA-B-restricted ones. It was the public TCR beta signatures that indicated both CMV infection and matching HLA type.

V shed 7 bases and J shed 4 bases, with 22 bases lying between them. The CDR3 extends over 17 amino acids. In germline, CDR1 is SEHNR, CDR2 FQNEAQ (reference sequence). Study findings and constraints: Identification of carriers of CMV plus the relevant HLA was performed using cumulative public TCR beta family frequency. There were HLA-C-restricted CMV-specific TCR beta clonotypes dominating the ex vivo response.

TCRdb redid the calling of the reads with MiXCR, one entry per CDR3 protein. The sample carries some 200,000 distinct CDR3 sequences, 38% recorded once. As for this clonotype: Antigen: not known.

This clonotype was obtained from a human donor in good health (CMV status not recorded). Some clones in this sample may be carry-over from other donors' samples. The specimen comprised CD8+ T cells from cultured PBMCs, sampled from culture after CMV antigen stimulation. This chain connects TRBV7-9 to TRBJ1-4; D is possibly TRBD1 (6 bases). The CDR3 DNA reads as TGTGCCAGCATCCCAGGACTCCGGACAGACCTTAATGAAAAACTGTTTTTT. Translating gives CASIPGLRTDLNEKLFF.